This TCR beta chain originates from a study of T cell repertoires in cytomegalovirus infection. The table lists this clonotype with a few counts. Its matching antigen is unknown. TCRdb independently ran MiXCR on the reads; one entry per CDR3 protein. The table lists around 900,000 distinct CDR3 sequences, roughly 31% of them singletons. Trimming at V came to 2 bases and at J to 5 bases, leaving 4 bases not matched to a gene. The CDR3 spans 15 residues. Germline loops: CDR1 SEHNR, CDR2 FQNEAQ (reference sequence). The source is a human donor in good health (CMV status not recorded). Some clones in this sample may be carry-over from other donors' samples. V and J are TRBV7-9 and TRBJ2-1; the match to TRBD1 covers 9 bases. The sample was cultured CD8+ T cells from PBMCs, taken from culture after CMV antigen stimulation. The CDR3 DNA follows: TGTGCCAGCAGCTTACGAGACAGGGGGGACAATGAGCAGTTCTTC. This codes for CASSLRDRGDNEQFF.